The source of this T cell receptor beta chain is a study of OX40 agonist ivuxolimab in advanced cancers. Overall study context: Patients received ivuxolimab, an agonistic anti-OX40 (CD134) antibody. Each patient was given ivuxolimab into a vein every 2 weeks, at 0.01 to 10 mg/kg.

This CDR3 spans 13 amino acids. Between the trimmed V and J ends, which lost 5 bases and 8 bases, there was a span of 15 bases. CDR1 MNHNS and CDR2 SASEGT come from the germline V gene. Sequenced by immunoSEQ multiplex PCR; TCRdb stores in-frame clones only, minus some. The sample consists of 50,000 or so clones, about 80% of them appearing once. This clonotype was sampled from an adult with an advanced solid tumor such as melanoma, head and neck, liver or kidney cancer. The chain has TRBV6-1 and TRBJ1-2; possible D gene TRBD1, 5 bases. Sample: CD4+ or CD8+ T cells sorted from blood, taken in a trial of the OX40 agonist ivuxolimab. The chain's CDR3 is CASSRDSTRGYTF. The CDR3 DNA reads TGTGCCAGCAGTAGGGACTCTACAAGGGGCTACACCTTC.